The 2 T cell receptor beta chains below all came from one sample that was sequenced in a study of T-cell reconstitution after alpha-beta-depleted transplantation in children. This sample's TCRbeta library carried unique molecular identifier barcodes. TCRdb redid the calling of the PCR reads with MiXCR, one entry per CDR3 protein. The sample lists roughly 310,000 distinct CDR3 sequences; 23% were seen once. Sequenced material: PBMCs, mostly from graft donor cells, taken 180 days after TCRalphabeta/CD19-depleted stem cell transplant. These receptors were collected from a male patient younger than 18 who had a stem cell transplant for acute lymphoblastic leukemia, so the T cells may come from the graft donor.

V usage is TRBV14 and J usage is TRBJ2-1; D gene unclear. The germline V gene has CDR1 SGHDN and CDR2 FVKESK. Trimming left V 0 bases short and J 4 bases short, with 7 bases between. CDR3 size: 14 residues. The CDR3 coding sequence is TGTGCCAGCAGCCAAGATAGGATGTACAATGAGCAGTTCTTC. It specifies CASSQDRMYNEQFF.

This clonotype turned up a few times. V gene TRBV5-1 combines with J gene TRBJ2-1; the D gene is possibly TRBD2 (6 bases). Per germline, CDR1 SGHRS and CDR2 YFSETQ. This CDR3 comprises 13 residues. The V end lost 0 bases, the J end lost 8 bases, and 9 bases lay between the germline ends. CDR3 bases: TGCGCCAGCAGCTTGGGGGAGGTCTATGAGCAGTTCTTC. Its protein product is CASSLGEVYEQFF.